The rows below give T cell receptor beta chains drawn from one sample of a study of blood T cell repertoires in COVID-19. Profiled with immunoSEQ multiplex PCR; TCRdb holds only in-frame clones, not every one. The sample lists some 280,000 clones; approximately 80% were seen once. The sample comprised peripheral blood. The receptors here all came from a woman in her forties or fifties with active or convalescent COVID-19. Each CDR3 is given with its conserved first and last residue. A D gene is named only where the DNA matches it firmly. Only some rows state a clone size, as once, few, many or a class for expanded clones.

j_call cdr3_length clone_size v_call d_call cdr3_aa cdr3_nt
TRBJ1-4 15 - TRBV25-1 TRBD1 CASSETGTGDEKLFF TGTGCCAGCAGTGAAACCGGGACAGGGGATGAAAAACTGTTTTTT
TRBJ2-1 15 - TRBV25-1 - CASSEYGPTYNEQFF TGTGCCAGCAGTGAATATGGTCCGACTTACAATGAGCAGTTCTTC
TRBJ2-3 15 - TRBV5-6 TRBD1 CASSPEQGALDTQYF TGTGCCAGCAGCCCAGAACAGGGGGCTTTAGATACGCAGTATTTT
TRBJ2-1 15 - TRBV18 TRBD2 CASSPSGREGNEQFF TGTGCCAGCTCCCCAAGCGGGAGGGAAGGCAATGAGCAGTTCTTC
TRBJ1-1 14 - TRBV6-5 - CASSYFSMNTEAFF TGTGCCAGCAGTTACTTCTCTATGAACACTGAAGCTTTCTTT
TRBJ1-4 13 - TRBV9 - CASSPRIHEKLFF TGTGCCAGCAGCCCGAGAATTCATGAAAAACTGTTTTTT
TRBJ2-2 16 - TRBV5-1 TRBD2 CASSLALAGGTGELFF TGCGCCAGCAGCTTGGCCTTGGCGGGGGGCACCGGGGAGCTGTTTTTT
TRBJ2-1 11 - TRBV30 - CAWRFSYRQFF TGTGCCTGGAGATTTTCTTATCGGCAGTTCTTC
TRBJ1-1 18 - TRBV5-1 - CASSLVRPYSGMNTEAFF TGCGCCAGCAGCTTGGTGCGCCCGTACTCAGGTATGAACACTGAAGCTTTCTTT
TRBJ2-1 19 once TRBV9 TRBD2 CASSVFTTGLRDSYNEQFF TGTGCCAGCAGCGTATTCACTACGGGACTACGTGACTCCTACAATGAGCAGTTCTTC
TRBJ1-2 14 - TRBV25-1 TRBD1 CASSATGVLYGYTF TGTGCCAGCAGTGCGACAGGGGTCTTATATGGCTACACCTTC
TRBJ2-1 14 - TRBV10-3 - CAISDSGSYNEQFF TGTGCCATCAGTGACAGCGGCTCCTACAATGAGCAGTTCTTC
TRBJ2-1 17 - TRBV19 TRBD2 CASSIRVGGRASNEQFF TGTGCCAGTAGTATCCGGGTTGGCGGGAGGGCCTCCAATGAGCAGTTCTTC
TRBJ2-1 16 - TRBV6-5 TRBD2 CASSSQLAGGGNEQFF TGTGCCAGCAGTTCCCAACTAGCGGGAGGGGGCAATGAGCAGTTCTTC
TRBJ1-4 13 - TRBV11-2 - CASSSPRVPKLFF TGTGCCAGCAGCTCCCCCAGGGTTCCAAAACTGTTTTTT
TRBJ2-1 15 - TRBV6-5 TRBD2 CASSGPAGVLNEQFF TGTGCCAGCTCAGGTCCAGCGGGAGTATTAAATGAGCAGTTCTTC
TRBJ1-5 14 few TRBV5-4 - CASSLGGGNQPQHF TGTGCCAGCAGCTTGGGGGGAGGGAATCAGCCCCAGCATTTT
TRBJ1-5 20 - TRBV21-1 - CASKPRQGARWSASNQPQHF TGTGCCAGCAAACCCCGACAGGGGGCGCGATGGTCGGCTAGCAATCAGCCCCAGCATTTT
TRBJ1-3 13 - TRBV29-1 - CSVKGGSGNTIYF TGCAGCGTCAAAGGGGGCTCTGGAAACACCATATATTTT
TRBJ2-7 17 - TRBV2 TRBD2 CASTDLYGTSGRYEQYF TGTGCCAGCACCGACCTATACGGGACTAGTGGTCGCTACGAGCAGTACTTC
TRBJ2-1 14 few TRBV12-5 - CASASPSSYNEQFF TGTGCTAGTGCCTCCCCGAGCTCCTACAATGAGCAGTTCTTC
TRBJ1-2 13 - TRBV14 - CASSQPGVYGYTF TGTGCCAGCAGCCAACCAGGGGTCTATGGCTACACCTTC
TRBJ1-6 15 few TRBV7-8 TRBD1 CASSSRTGINSPLHF TGTGCCAGCAGCTCGAGGACAGGGATAAATTCACCCCTCCACTTT
TRBJ2-5 13 - TRBV2 - CASSEGVQETQYF TGTGCCAGCAGTGAAGGAGTCCAAGAGACCCAGTACTTC
TRBJ2-1 16 - TRBV4-1 TRBD2 CASSQEPSGSMYEQFF TGCGCCAGCAGCCAAGAGCCTAGCGGGAGTATGTATGAGCAGTTCTTC
TRBJ1-3 11 - TRBV20-1 - CSAVRGNTIYF TGCAGTGCGGTCAGGGGAAACACCATATATTTT
TRBJ2-3 15 - TRBV11-2 - CASSLGHRFPDTQYF TGTGCCAGCAGCTTAGGCCACAGGTTCCCAGATACGCAGTATTTT
TRBJ2-3 14 - TRBV2 TRBD1 CASSVAGGKYTQYF TGTGCCAGCAGTGTGGCAGGGGGCAAGTATACGCAGTATTTT
TRBJ2-1 16 - TRBV9 TRBD2 CASSVGTSGRGGEQFF TGTGCCAGCAGCGTAGGGACTAGCGGGAGGGGGGGTGAGCAGTTCTTC
TRBJ2-5 16 - TRBV3-1/TRBV3-2 TRBD2 CATASGRASLQETQYF TGTGCCACCGCTAGCGGGAGGGCATCCCTCCAAGAGACCCAGTACTTC
TRBJ1-1 14 - TRBV2 TRBD1 CASSTGGANTEAFF TGTGCCAGTTCGACAGGGGGCGCGAACACTGAAGCTTTCTTT
TRBJ2-3 14 once TRBV7-9 - CASSLSQGTDTQYF TGTGCCAGCAGCTTATCACAGGGCACAGATACGCAGTATTTT
TRBJ2-3 16 - TRBV4-1 TRBD2 CASSQEGAGGLDTQYF TGCGCCAGCAGCCAAGAGGGCGCGGGGGGCCTGGATACGCAGTATTTT
TRBJ2-5 15 - TRBV7-9 TRBD1 CASSYDGTDQETQYF TGTGCCAGCAGTTACGATGGGACAGATCAAGAGACCCAGTACTTC
TRBJ2-7 16 once TRBV27 TRBD1 CASSPNYRGSSYEQYF TGTGCCAGCAGTCCGAATTACAGGGGGAGCTCCTACGAGCAGTACTTC
TRBJ2-7 13 - TRBV19 TRBD2 CASSKGRAYEQYF TGTGCCAGTAGTAAGGGGAGGGCCTACGAGCAGTACTTC
TRBJ2-1 13 - TRBV9 - CASSVTPGNEQFF TGTGCCAGCAGCGTAACCCCGGGCAATGAGCAGTTCTTC
TRBJ1-1 13 - TRBV6-1 - CASSEGLTPEAFF TGTGCCAGCAGTGAGGGACTCACCCCTGAAGCTTTCTTT
TRBJ2-1 11 once TRBV10-3 - CATWEMNEQFF TGTGCCACCTGGGAGATGAATGAGCAGTTCTTC
TRBJ1-5 14 - TRBV27 - CASSSRTMNQPQHF TGTGCCAGCAGTTCCCGGACAATGAATCAGCCCCAGCATTTT
TRBJ2-1 17 - TRBV7-2 TRBD2 CASSVSTGTSGNNEQFF TGTGCCAGCAGCGTTAGCACCGGGACTAGCGGGAACAATGAGCAGTTCTTC
TRBJ2-7 15 few TRBV19 TRBD2 CASSIVASGRTEQYF TGTGCCAGTAGTATAGTTGCTAGCGGGAGGACTGAGCAGTACTTC
TRBJ1-6 19 - TRBV5-1 TRBD1 CASSLAPGTGGIESRPLHF TGCGCCAGCAGCTTGGCCCCCGGGACAGGGGGTATCGAATCGAGGCCCCTCCACTTT
TRBJ2-3 14 - TRBV2 TRBD2 CASSASGTGNTQYF TGTGCCAGCAGTGCTAGCGGGACGGGAAATACGCAGTATTTT
TRBJ1-2 15 - TRBV7-3 - CASSPFQQGIGGYTF TGTGCCAGCAGCCCCTTTCAACAGGGAATAGGTGGCTACACCTTC
TRBJ1-4 15 - TRBV30 - CAWSVLGGVNEKLFF TGTGCCTGGAGTGTACTTGGAGGGGTTAATGAAAAACTGTTTTTT
TRBJ1-1 14 once TRBV3-1/TRBV3-2 TRBD1 CASSWGQGLTEAFF TGTGCCAGCAGCTGGGGACAGGGTCTAACTGAAGCTTTCTTT
TRBJ2-1 18 - TRBV5-6 - CASSSLGGRILWYNEQFF TGTGCCAGCAGCTCCCTGGGGGGGCGGATTTTGTGGTACAATGAGCAGTTCTTC
TRBJ1-2 14 - TRBV9 TRBD1 CASSVTGGAGGYTF TGTGCCAGCAGCGTCACAGGGGGCGCGGGGGGCTACACCTTC
TRBJ2-7 16 - TRBV2 - CASRMVRPAATYEQYF TGTGCCAGCCGTATGGTGAGGCCAGCCGCAACCTACGAGCAGTACTTC
TRBJ1-1 16 - TRBV19 - CASRPGQGGGNTEAFF TGTGCCAGTAGACCAGGCCAGGGAGGAGGGAACACTGAAGCTTTCTTT
TRBJ1-2 13 - TRBV15 - CATSRDRGYGYTF TGTGCCACCAGCAGAGACAGGGGCTATGGCTACACCTTC
TRBJ2-5 15 - TRBV19 TRBD1 CASSTGTGGAETQYF TGTGCCAGTAGTACTGGGACAGGGGGCGCAGAGACCCAGTACTTC
TRBJ2-5 16 - TRBV14 TRBD2 CASSQGRLAGQETQYF TGTGCCAGCAGCCAGGGCCGACTAGCGGGCCAAGAGACCCAGTACTTC
TRBJ1-6 14 - TRBV19 - CAGAPGHGDSPLHF TGTGCCGGTGCCCCGGGACACGGGGATTCACCCCTCCACTTT
TRBJ2-5 16 - TRBV7-3 TRBD2 CASSPNRLAGVETQYF TGTGCCAGCAGCCCCAACAGACTAGCGGGAGTAGAGACCCAGTACTTC
TRBJ1-1 14 - TRBV6-1 - CASSESWRNTEAFF TGTGCCAGCAGTGAAAGCTGGAGGAACACTGAAGCTTTCTTT
TRBJ1-3 14 - TRBV2 - CASSGSLSGNTIYF TGTGCCAGCAGTGGGAGTCTCTCTGGAAACACCATATATTTT